The 27 T cell receptor beta chains presented below share a single source sample, sequenced in a study of blood T cells in healthy people across ages. A second about 7 to 11 cycle PCR used barcoded and J-beta primers. TCRdb re-analysed the 5' RACE reads in MiXCR, keeping a single row per CDR3 protein. The table shows some 900,000 distinct CDR3 sequences, with roughly 43% occurring only once. Sequencing input: blood. The receptors stem from a man aged 25-45 years in good health.

V and J are TRBV27 and TRBJ2-1, with D perhaps TRBD1 (5 bases). Trimming left V 0 bases short and J 1 base short, with 13 bases between. Germline loops: CDR1 MNHEY, CDR2 SMNVEV (reference sequence). There are 17 residues in the CDR3. The CDR3 DNA sequence: TGTGCCAGCAGTTTATCGGCCAGGGCGGAATCCTACAATGAGCAGTTCTTC. Protein product: CASSLSARAESYNEQFF.

J is TRBJ2-1 and V is TRBV11-1; 7 nucleotides line up with TRBD2. V lost 3 bases, J lost 8 bases, and 10 bases stayed unmatched. This CDR3 comprises 15 residues. The germline V gene encodes CDR1 SGHAT and CDR2 FQDESV (reference sequence). In nucleotides, the CDR3 is TGTGCCAGCAGCTTTACTAGCGCCGGTAGGGATGAGCAGTTCTTC. It codes for CASSFTSAGRDEQFF.

The V and J genes are TRBV5-1 and TRBJ2-2, with no clear D. The length of the CDR3 is 16 residues. V was cut by 0 bases and J by 6 bases, with 15 bases left in between. Germline V CDR1 and CDR2: SGHRS, YFSETQ. The CDR3 DNA reads as TGCGCCAGCAGCTTGGTAGTTGGGTTGTTGGCCGGGGAGCTGTTTTTT. Translated, it gives CASSLVVGLLAGELFF.

The chain employs TRBV2 and TRBJ1-1; D uncertain. This CDR3 spans 13 amino acids. Trimming pared 2 bases from V and 4 bases from J, leaving 8 bases between. Germline V CDR1 and CDR2: SNHLY, FYNNEI. Here the CDR3 reads CASSEIVATEAFF. Here the CDR3 DNA reads TGTGCCAGCAGTGAAATCGTCGCCACTGAAGCTTTCTTT.

The J gene is TRBJ2-7, the V gene TRBV29-1; D perhaps matches TRBD1 (6 bases). The CDR3 sequence is 14 residues long. The V gene's germline CDR1 is SQVTM and CDR2 ANQGSEA. V lost 8 bases and J 5 bases, leaving 22 bases between the germline ends. The chain's CDR3 is CSIQGLRGRDEQYF. CDR3 coding DNA: TGCAGCATCCAGGGGCTCCGCGGTAGGGACGAGCAGTACTTC.

The V and J genes are TRBV28 and TRBJ1-6; D not resolved. This CDR3 has 15 residues. Germline-derived CDR1 and CDR2 are MDHEN and SYDVKM. The V and J ends lost 7 bases and 0 bases respectively, with 10 bases between them. As DNA, the CDR3 is TGTGCCAGCATAGACGGAAGCTCCTATAATTCACCCCTCCACTTT. As protein: CASIDGSSYNSPLHF.

The chain recombines TRBV25-1 with TRBJ2-7, with 9 nucleotides matching TRBD1. This CDR3 is built from 11 residues. Germline CDR1 and CDR2: MGHDK and SYGVNS. Losses at the gene ends were 8 bases for V and 6 bases for J; bases not matched to a gene: 2. The CDR3 region is CASETGGEQYF. The CDR3 region has the DNA TGTGCCAGCGAGACAGGGGGCGAGCAGTACTTC.

This chain uses TRBV10-3 with TRBJ2-7; no clear D gene. V was trimmed by 0 bases and J by 2 bases, leaving 8 bases between them. Per the germline V gene, CDR1 is ENHRY and CDR2 is SYGVKD. The CDR3 has 14 amino acids. CDR3 protein: CAISESSMTYEQYF. The CDR3 nucleotides read TGTGCCATCAGTGAGTCAAGTATGACCTACGAGCAGTACTTC.

The chain employs TRBV6-5 and TRBJ1-6; 12 bases agree with TRBD1. The CDR3 contains 15 residues. The V segment lost 4 bases and the J segment 6 bases; nucleotides outside the gene matches: 1. CDR1 is MNHEY, CDR2 SVGAGI, per germline. In DNA form, the CDR3 reads TGTGCCAGCAGTTCGGGACAGGGGGCTAATTCACCCCTCCACTTT. It specifies CASSSGQGANSPLHF.

V usage is TRBV20-1 and J usage is TRBJ1-2; D is perhaps TRBD1 (5 bases). CDR3 length: 14 amino acids. The V gene's germline CDR1 is DFQATT and CDR2 SNEGSKA (reference sequence). Trimming cost V 2 bases and J 8 bases, with 18 bases left between them. Here the CDR3 reads CSARILGGTEGYTF. The CDR3 region has the DNA TGCAGTGCTAGAATCCTGGGAGGGACGGAAGGCTACACCTTC.

The gene calls are TRBV4-3 and TRBJ2-7, with D unresolved. Germline CDR1 reads LGHNA; CDR2 reads YSLEER. V lost 3 bases and J lost 4, with 19 bases in between. This CDR3 region has 16 residues. CDR3 loop: CASSQELGFSKYEQYF. Written as DNA, the CDR3 is TGCGCCAGCAGCCAGGAACTCGGGTTTTCCAAGTACGAGCAGTACTTC.

The chain recombines TRBV12-5 with TRBJ2-3; 8 bases agree with TRBD1. Germline V gene data show CDR1 as LGHNT and CDR2 as FRNRAP. The CDR3 length is 17 residues. V shed 1 base, J shed 0 bases, and the junction held 6 bases outside the gene matches. The CDR3 nucleotides read TGTGCTAGTGGTTTGGGCAGACAGGGGTTGAGCACAGATACGCAGTATTTT. Protein product: CASGLGRQGLSTDTQYF.

The genes are TRBV3-1 and TRBJ1-5; 9 positions agree with TRBD1. Germline CDR1 LGHDT, CDR2 YNNKEL (reference sequence). Losses at the gene ends were 1 base for V and 9 bases for J; bases not matched to a gene: 7. This CDR3 contains 15 residues. CDR3 sequence reads: CASSQVAGQGTPQHF. The CDR3 coding sequence is TGTGCCAGCAGCCAAGTAGCAGGACAGGGGACGCCCCAGCATTTT.

The chain couples TRBV7-9 to TRBJ1-5, with 11 bases fitting TRBD1. CDR3 length: 17 residues. CDR1 is SEHNR and CDR2 is FQNEAQ in the germline V gene (reference sequence). V was pared by 4 bases and J by 3 bases, with 8 bases of the junction left unmatched. CDR3 loop: CASSYSGTGGVNQPQHF. The CDR3 DNA is TGTGCCAGCAGCTACTCCGGGACAGGGGGAGTCAATCAGCCCCAGCATTTT.

This clonotype was observed at least ten times. J is TRBJ1-2 and V is TRBV20-1, with D possibly TRBD1 on 5 matching bases. Looked up from germline, CDR1 is DFQATT and CDR2 is SNEGSKA (reference sequence). The V gene lost 0 bases and the J gene lost 8 bases, with 13 bases spanning the gap. There are 13 residues in the CDR3. CDR3 in DNA: TGCAGTGCTAGAGAACTCCAGGGTAGGGGCTACACCTTC. This translates into CSARELQGRGYTF.

The chain has TRBV7-3 and TRBJ2-3, with 7 bases fitting TRBD1. The CDR3 contains 17 residues. Germline CDR1 SGHTA, CDR2 FQGTGA. With V trimmed by 0 bases and J by 4 bases, 10 bases remained unmatched. The CDR3 spells CASSLTPTGANADTQYF. In DNA, the CDR3 is TGTGCCAGCAGCTTAACCCCAACAGGGGCAAATGCAGATACGCAGTATTTT.

The chain employs TRBV5-1 and TRBJ1-2; D is unresolved. Germline CDR1 reads SGHRS; CDR2 reads YFSETQ. V lost 0 bases to trimming and J lost 4 bases, with 13 bases between them. The CDR3 spans 15 residues. The CDR3 DNA reads TGCGCCAGCAGCTTGGCTCAGGAATTGGGCTATGGCTACACCTTC. Amino acid sequence: CASSLAQELGYGYTF.

This sequence joins TRBV20-1 and TRBJ1-5; 8 nucleotides line up with TRBD1. There are 14 residues in the CDR3. Per germline, CDR1 DFQATT and CDR2 SNEGSKA (reference sequence). The V segment lost 5 bases and the J segment 1 base; nucleotides outside the gene matches: 4. CDR3 region: CSAPTGVSNQPQHF. In DNA form, the CDR3 reads TGCAGTGCTCCGACAGGGGTCAGCAATCAGCCCCAGCATTTT.

V gene TRBV12-3 or TRBV12-4 combines with J gene TRBJ2-7; possibly TRBD1 or TRBD2 for D (5 bases each). V lost 6 bases and J 3 bases, leaving 15 bases between the germline ends. The CDR3 spans 14 residues. The CDR3: CASSFRGAGYEQYF. CDR3 coding DNA: TGTGCCAGCAGCTTCCGAGGGGCTGGCTACGAGCAGTACTTC.

The rearrangement joins TRBV9 to TRBJ2-1, with 7 bases identical to TRBD2. The CDR3 has 17 residues. Per germline, CDR1 SGDLS and CDR2 YYNGEE. J lost 0 bases, V lost 0 bases, and 6 bases had no gene match. The CDR3 DNA follows: TGTGCCAGCAGCGTAGATGGGGCGGGGGACTCCTACAATGAGCAGTTCTTC. Translated: CASSVDGAGDSYNEQFF.

In this sample, this clonotype turned up a few times. CDR3 amino acids: CSARDSADRKEFF. CDR3 in DNA: TGCAGTGCTAGAGATTCGGCAGACCGTAAGGAGTTCTTC. V usage is TRBV20-1 and J usage is TRBJ2-1, with unresolved D. Germline CDR1 reads DFQATT; CDR2 reads SNEGSKA (reference sequence). The V and J ends lost 0 bases and 14 bases respectively, with 17 bases between them. CDR3 size: 13 residues.

A note on this clonotype: A read error may be the cause here, since a much bigger clone is one base away. V and J are TRBV4-2 and TRBJ2-6; a weak D match, TRBD1 (5 bases). The germline CDR1 and CDR2 sequences are LGHNA and YNFKEQ. CDR3 length: 17 amino acids. DNA of the CDR3: TGTGCCAGCAGCCAAGGCGGCGAGAGCTCTGGGGCCAACGCCCTGACTTTC. Amino acid sequence: CASSQGGESSGANALTF.

The rearrangement uses TRBV29-1 and TRBJ2-7; 8 nucleotides agree with TRBD1. CDR3 length equals 14 residues. Germline-derived CDR1 and CDR2 are SQVTM and ANQGSEA. Trimming cost V 1 base and J 5 bases; bases outside gene matches: 7. CDR3 sequence reads: CSVEADRGRDEQYF. The CDR3 nucleotides read TGCAGCGTTGAAGCCGACAGGGGACGGGACGAGCAGTACTTC.

Only a few counts were recorded for this clonotype. The CDR3 DNA follows: TGTGCCAGCAGCTCACAGGGGTCGGGCACTGAAGCTTTCTTT. Amino acids: CASSSQGSGTEAFF. The rearrangement uses TRBV11-2 and TRBJ1-1; TRBD1 matches 7 bases. Trimming removed 4 bases from V and 4 bases from J; junction bases left unmatched: 6. CDR1 is SGHAT, CDR2 FQNNGV, per germline. The CDR3 covers 14 residues.

This CDR3 is CSVATGTGKGYEQYF. In DNA form, the CDR3 reads TGCAGCGTCGCAACCGGGACTGGGAAGGGGTACGAGCAGTACTTC. The chain is built from TRBV29-1 and TRBJ2-7; D may be TRBD2 (6 bases). Germline V CDR1 and CDR2: SQVTM, ANQGSEA. Trimming took 6 bases from V and 4 from J, leaving 22 bases between them. This CDR3 comprises 15 residues.

The chain carries TRBV5-5 and TRBJ2-7, with TRBD1 identical over 7 bases. J gave up 1 base and V 4 bases, and 11 bases lay outside the gene matches. Germline V gene lookup returns CDR1 SGHKS and CDR2 YYEKEE (reference sequence). The length of the CDR3 is 16 residues. This chain's CDR3 is CASSLSGQVFSYEQYF. DNA of the CDR3: TGTGCCAGCAGCCTCTCAGGACAGGTCTTTTCCTACGAGCAGTACTTC.

This clonotype was seen just once. The V gene is TRBV6-2 or TRBV6-3, the J gene TRBJ2-3; 12 bases agree with TRBD2. J was trimmed by 4 bases and V by 6 bases; bases with no gene match: 8. CDR3 length equals 16 residues. Germline values: CDR1 MNHEY, CDR2 SVGEGT. As DNA, the CDR3 is TGTGCCAGCAGCGACCGGACTAGCGGGGTGGCAGATACGCAGTATTTT. Its protein product is CASSDRTSGVADTQYF.